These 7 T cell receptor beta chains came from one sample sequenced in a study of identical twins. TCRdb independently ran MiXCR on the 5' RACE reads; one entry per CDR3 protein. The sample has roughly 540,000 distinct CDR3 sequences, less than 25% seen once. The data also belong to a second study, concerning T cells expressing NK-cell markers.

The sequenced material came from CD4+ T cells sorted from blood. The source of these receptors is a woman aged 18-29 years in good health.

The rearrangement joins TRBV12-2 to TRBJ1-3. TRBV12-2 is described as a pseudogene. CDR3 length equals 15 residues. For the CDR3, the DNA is TGTGCAAGTCGCCCCTGGCGGGAGGCTGGAAACACCATATATTTT. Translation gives CASRPWREAGNTIYF.

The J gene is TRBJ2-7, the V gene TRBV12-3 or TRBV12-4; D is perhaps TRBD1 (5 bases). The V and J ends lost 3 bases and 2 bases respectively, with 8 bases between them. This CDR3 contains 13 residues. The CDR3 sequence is CASSFQGAYEQYF. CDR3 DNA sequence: TGTGCCAGCAGTTTTCAGGGCGCCTACGAGCAGTACTTC.

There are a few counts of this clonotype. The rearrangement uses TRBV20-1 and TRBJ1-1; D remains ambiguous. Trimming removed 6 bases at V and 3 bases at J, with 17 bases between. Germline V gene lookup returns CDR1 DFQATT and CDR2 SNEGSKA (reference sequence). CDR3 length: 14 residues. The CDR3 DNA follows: TGCAGTGCACCCCCCGGGCGAAGGGACACTGAAGCTTTCTTT. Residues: CSAPPGRRDTEAFF.

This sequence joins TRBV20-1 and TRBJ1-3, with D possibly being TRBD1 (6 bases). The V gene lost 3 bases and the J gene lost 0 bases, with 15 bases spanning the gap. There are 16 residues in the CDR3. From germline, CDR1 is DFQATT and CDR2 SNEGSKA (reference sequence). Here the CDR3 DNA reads TGCAGTGCTAGCCAGACAGGAGGACGCTCTGGAAACACCATATATTTT. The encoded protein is CSASQTGGRSGNTIYF.

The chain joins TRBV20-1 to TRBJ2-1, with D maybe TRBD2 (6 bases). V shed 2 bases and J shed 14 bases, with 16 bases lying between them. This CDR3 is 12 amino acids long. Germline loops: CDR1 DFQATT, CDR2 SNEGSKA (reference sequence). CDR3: CSARIAAQKKFF. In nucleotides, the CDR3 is TGCAGTGCTAGAATAGCGGCCCAGAAGAAGTTCTTC.

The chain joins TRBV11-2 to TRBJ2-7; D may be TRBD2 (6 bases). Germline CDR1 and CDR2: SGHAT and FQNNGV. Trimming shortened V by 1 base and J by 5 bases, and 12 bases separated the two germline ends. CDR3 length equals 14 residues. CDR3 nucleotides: TGTGCCAGCAGCTTAGTCCTCGGGAGCCACGAGCAGTACTTC. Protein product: CASSLVLGSHEQYF.

The CDR3 loop is CAWSVGGEAEAFF. Here the CDR3 DNA reads TGTGCCTGGAGTGTAGGAGGGGAGGCTGAAGCTTTCTTT. This chain uses TRBV30 with TRBJ1-1, with a tentative D call TRBD1 (5 bases). CDR1 is GTSNPN, CDR2 SVGIG, per germline (reference sequence). The CDR3 loop spans 13 amino acids. V was shortened by 0 bases and J by 6 bases, with 11 bases between the two germline ends. The full variable domain, in which reference TRBV30 and TRBJ1-1 provide the parts outside the CDR3, is SQTIHQWPATLVQPVGSPLSLECTVEGTSNPNLYWYRQAAGRGLQLLFYSVGIGQISSEVPQNLSASRPQDRQFILSSKKLLLSDSGFYLCAWSVGGEAEAFFGQGTRLTVV.